This entry is about one TCR beta chain. Antigen unknown. The PCR made use of 60 Vbeta and 13 Jbeta primers. The data were produced by immunoSEQ multiplex PCR, yet TCRdb's version contains in-frame clones alone and is incomplete. Among roughly 100,000 clones, 60% to 80% were seen once, and the ten largest hold roughly 4%. V was clipped by 5 bases and J by 9 bases; unmatched bases: 7. This CDR3 region has 13 residues. Per germline, CDR1 LNHDA and CDR2 SQIVND (reference sequence). The data were obtained in a study of cytomegalovirus exposure and HLA in healthy donors. Turning to the study itself: Membership in the Caucasian-associated ancestry cluster was found for 75% to 90% of approximately 380 genotyped donors.

Study-wide results and caveats: The authors excluded some V segments, including TRBV6-2 and TRBV6-3, as indistinguishable.

Material for sequencing was PBMCs. This sequence was found in a man in his forties or fifties in good health and CMV-seropositive. The chain uses TRBV19 and TRBJ2-1, with 7 bases aligning to TRBD2. CDR3 residues: CASSAQRGGEQFF. CDR3 in DNA: TGTGCCAGTAGTGCCCAGCGGGGCGGTGAGCAGTTCTTC.